This T cell receptor beta chain was retrieved from a study of graft-versus-host responses after intestinal transplantation. On the study more broadly: Multivisceral, liver-intestinal, or isolated intestinal transplants were performed in recipients. Induction with anti-thymocyte globulin, then tacrolimus and steroids for roughly three years, was given to all recipients. Study outcomes and limitations: Marrow from the recipient contained GvH clones, some of which had appeared first in ileum or blood. Early after transplant, HvG clones declined as circulating GvH clones peaked.

Sequenced by immunoSEQ multiplex PCR; TCRdb stores in-frame clones only, minus some. Found here are 4,000 to 5,000 clones, about three quarters of them singletons; the top ten hold 8%. Researchers processed graft tissue to release intraepithelial and lamina propria lymphocytes. For this clone: Antigen: not known.

Germline CDR1 and CDR2: KGHSH and LQKENI. The junction had 8 bases not matched to a gene; V was cut back by 4 bases and J by 2 bases. The CDR3 sequence is 17 residues long. The chain is built from TRBV18 and TRBJ2-4; 10 bases fit TRBD1. This clonotype originated in a human patient who received an intestinal transplant, so some T cells may come from the graft donor. Sequencing used ileum tissue, obtained approximately 130 days after intestinal transplantation. The DNA for the CDR3 is TGTGCCAGCTCACGTCAACCGGGACAGGGGTCCAAAAACATTCAGTACTTC. It specifies CASSRQPGQGSKNIQYF.